This passage covers 6 T cell receptor beta chains from one sample sequenced in a study of metastatic and nonmetastatic thyroid tumors. TCRdb reprocessed the PCR reads using MiXCR. The sample lists some 10,000 clones; 9.5% to 15% were seen once. Among the patients, none had received any treatment before thyroid surgery. Sequences were obtained from blood. These receptors originate from a female donor with papillary thyroid cancer or a benign thyroid nodule (not recorded which). Some clones in this sample may be carry-over from other donors' samples.

This clone has at least ten counts. This chain joins TRBV5-1 and TRBJ1-1; TRBD1 matches at 8 bases. There are 12 residues in the CDR3. J lost 8 bases, V lost 3 bases, and 3 bases had no gene match. Looked up from germline, CDR1 is SGHRS and CDR2 is YFSETQ. The CDR3 reads CASSSGDREAFF. CDR3 in DNA: TGCGCCAGCAGCTCGGGGGACAGGGAAGCTTTCTTT.

This clone was observed at least ten times. The J gene is TRBJ1-6, the V gene TRBV7-9; unclear D gene. CDR1 and CDR2 (germline): SEHNR, FQNEAQ (reference sequence). The CDR3 length is 14 residues. The ends were cut back, 0 bases at V and 6 bases at J, with 6 bases in the middle. The CDR3 sequence: CASSLAGGNSPLHF. As DNA, the CDR3 is TGTGCCAGCAGCTTAGCAGGTGGTAATTCACCCCTCCACTTT.

Ten or more counts support this clone. One junction end does not reproduce the germline sequence, and a read error may be involved. The V and J genes are TRBV20-1 and TRBJ2-5; 11 nucleotides agree with TRBD2. The germline gives CDR1 DFQATT, CDR2 SNEGSKA (reference sequence). The CDR3 contains 18 residues. CDR3 DNA: TGCAGTGCCCGGGTCGGGACTAGCGGACTAAGGTACCAAGAGACCCAGCACTTC. Translating it yields CSARVGTSGLRYQETQHF.

The chain has TRBV30 and TRBJ2-7; D is unclear. Germline V gives CDR1 GTSNPN, CDR2 SVGIG (reference sequence). CDR3 length: 12 residues. V was trimmed by 1 base and J by 7 bases, leaving 11 bases between them. The CDR3 DNA is TGTGCCTGGAGTGGTGGTGGGCGAGAGCAGTACTTC. It codes for CAWSGGGREQYF.

Regarding this clone: A junction end diverges from the germline sequence, so it may reflect a read error. This chain connects TRBV10-3 to TRBJ1-6; 8 bases fit TRBD1. Germline V CDR1 and CDR2: ENHRY, SYGVKD. The CDR3 extends over 15 amino acids. The CDR3, as DNA: TGTGCCATCAGTGTACAGGGGGGAGGTAATTCACCACTCCACTTT. It codes for CAISVQGGGNSPLHF.

V gene TRBV30 combines with J gene TRBJ2-1, with TRBD1 as a possible D gene (6 bases). Germline CDR1 and CDR2: GTSNPN and SVGIG (reference sequence). V dropped 1 base and J dropped 4 bases, with 8 bases sitting between them. The CDR3 is made up of 13 amino acids. CDR3 sequence reads: CAWSGTAYNEQFF. The DNA for the CDR3 is TGTGCCTGGAGTGGGACAGCGTACAATGAGCAGTTCTTC.